A selection of T cell receptor beta chains follows, all from one sample in a study of cytomegalovirus exposure and HLA in healthy donors. Measured with immunoSEQ multiplex PCR; TCRdb has only the in-frame clones, and not every one. The specimen's table records approximately 120,000 clones. Sequences were obtained from PBMCs. Every receptor here comes from a man aged 30-40 years in good health and CMV-seronegative. CDR3s leave out the opening cysteine and the closing phenylalanine or tryptophan. The order of the fields is CDR3 length, V gene, J gene, CDR3 protein.

CDR3 length: 11; V gene: TRBV30; J gene: TRBJ1-5; CDR3 protein: AWTWTHNQPQH
CDR3 length: 13; V gene: TRBV4-3; J gene: TRBJ2-7; CDR3 protein: ASSQAAGGAYEQY
CDR3 length: 13; V gene: TRBV4-1; J gene: TRBJ1-2; CDR3 protein: ASSQASHPNYGYT
CDR3 length: 8; V gene: TRBV7-9; J gene: TRBJ2-1; CDR3 protein: ASSSFEQF
CDR3 length: 14; V gene: TRBV15; J gene: TRBJ2-3; CDR3 protein: ATSRDPQISTDTQY
CDR3 length: 13; V gene: TRBV27; J gene: TRBJ1-4; CDR3 protein: ASSLTGLTNEKLF
CDR3 length: 11; V gene: TRBV30; J gene: TRBJ1-3; CDR3 protein: AWRQGAGNTIY
CDR3 length: 11; V gene: TRBV30; J gene: TRBJ2-7; CDR3 protein: AWSGKGLYEQY
CDR3 length: 14; V gene: TRBV19; J gene: TRBJ2-1; CDR3 protein: ASRTPLSGGDNEQF
CDR3 length: 11; V gene: TRBV19; J gene: TRBJ2-1; CDR3 protein: ASSIFGGAEQF
CDR3 length: 12; V gene: TRBV29-1; J gene: TRBJ2-3; CDR3 protein: SVESGSATDTQY
CDR3 length: 11; V gene: TRBV2; J gene: TRBJ2-7; CDR3 protein: ASRLNLVSEQY
CDR3 length: 10; V gene: TRBV30; J gene: TRBJ1-6; CDR3 protein: AWTVYNSPLH
CDR3 length: 11; V gene: TRBV6-5; J gene: TRBJ1-2; CDR3 protein: ASSYGANYGYT
CDR3 length: 13; V gene: TRBV15; J gene: TRBJ1-2; CDR3 protein: ATSRDRVADYGYT
CDR3 length: 13; V gene: TRBV2; J gene: TRBJ1-2; CDR3 protein: ASSEDRDTNYGYT
CDR3 length: 11; V gene: TRBV10-3; J gene: TRBJ1-2; CDR3 protein: AISGIGRDGYT
CDR3 length: 14; V gene: TRBV11-3; J gene: TRBJ2-3; CDR3 protein: ASSLGPSGSTDTQY
CDR3 length: 14; V gene: TRBV28; J gene: TRBJ1-5; CDR3 protein: ASSPYRGSGNQPQH
CDR3 length: 13; V gene: TRBV5-1; J gene: TRBJ2-7; CDR3 protein: ASSFETRGPYEQY
CDR3 length: 9; V gene: TRBV29-1; J gene: TRBJ1-1; CDR3 protein: SVEQLTGAF
CDR3 length: 11; V gene: TRBV27; J gene: TRBJ2-7; CDR3 protein: ASSLVRGYEQY
CDR3 length: 12; V gene: TRBV29-1; J gene: TRBJ2-5; CDR3 protein: SVVTASNSETQY
CDR3 length: 12; V gene: TRBV7-7; J gene: TRBJ2-3; CDR3 protein: ASSPDRGTDTQY
CDR3 length: 14; V gene: TRBV7-8; J gene: TRBJ2-1; CDR3 protein: ASSAERGGFYNEQF
CDR3 length: 13; V gene: TRBV7-9; J gene: TRBJ2-3; CDR3 protein: ASSFGTGYSDTQY
CDR3 length: 9; V gene: TRBV7-9; J gene: TRBJ1-2; CDR3 protein: ASSPPGGYT
CDR3 length: 9; V gene: TRBV30; J gene: TRBJ1-1; CDR3 protein: ACEAQSEAF
CDR3 length: 15; V gene: TRBV4-1; J gene: TRBJ2-1; CDR3 protein: ASSQDRAGVRSNEQF
CDR3 length: 11; V gene: TRBV4-3; J gene: TRBJ1-2; CDR3 protein: ASSQGGYYGYT
CDR3 length: 15; V gene: TRBV4-2; J gene: TRBJ1-4; CDR3 protein: ASSQEPDPNLREKLF
CDR3 length: 11; V gene: TRBV19; J gene: TRBJ1-2; CDR3 protein: ASSRDTDYGYT